The 28 T cell receptor beta chains listed next were all sequenced from one sample in a study of blood T cell repertoires in COVID-19. This table comes from immunoSEQ multiplex PCR, and its TCRdb copy is limited to in-frame clones, with some not included. The table shows more than 200,000 clones, with roughly 87% occurring only once. The source material was peripheral blood. Every receptor here comes from a human donor in a cohort sampled during active COVID-19.

J is TRBJ2-7 and V is TRBV25-1; TRBD1 agrees at 7 bases. V lost 5 bases and J lost 3; bases outside the gene matches: 10. The CDR3 covers 15 residues. CDR1 and CDR2 (germline): MGHDK, SYGVNS. The chain's CDR3 is CASSPYGTEIYEQYF. For the CDR3, the DNA is TGTGCCAGCAGTCCTTACGGGACAGAGATCTACGAGCAGTACTTC.

This clone was seen just once. V and J are TRBV19 and TRBJ1-2; 7 bases match TRBD1. Germline V gene sequence: CDR1 LNHDA, CDR2 SQIVND (reference sequence). V shed 3 bases, J shed 5 bases, and the junction held 6 bases outside the gene matches. The CDR3 is 14 residues long. The CDR3 sequence: CASSMGDREYGYTF. Here the CDR3 DNA reads TGTGCCAGTAGTATGGGAGACAGGGAGTATGGCTACACCTTC.

The chain employs TRBV18 and TRBJ2-7, with D possibly being TRBD2 (5 bases). V was clipped by 2 bases and J by 5 bases, with 7 bases between them. The CDR3 consists of 12 residues. Per the germline V gene, CDR1 is KGHSH and CDR2 is LQKENI. Written as DNA, the CDR3 is TGTGCCAGCTCACCAGGGAGCGACGAGCAGTACTTC. Encoded protein: CASSPGSDEQYF. The full variable domain, with the rest looked up from reference TRBV18 and TRBJ2-7, is NAGVMQNPRHLVRRRGQEARLRCSPMKGHSHVYWYRQLPEEGLKFMVYLQKENIIDESGMPKERFSAEFPKEGPSILRIQQVVRGDSAAYFCASSPGSDEQYFGPGTRLTVT.

The sample holds one count of this clone. The V gene is TRBV19, the J gene TRBJ1-4; the match to TRBD1 covers 8 bases. Germline V gene data show CDR1 as LNHDA and CDR2 as SQIVND (reference sequence). The CDR3 loop spans 16 amino acids. The V and J ends lost 5 bases and 8 bases, in that order; junction bases with no gene match: 13. The CDR3 reads CASSLYAGTGGEKLFF. The CDR3 nucleotides read TGTGCCAGTAGTCTGTATGCCGGGACAGGAGGAGAAAAACTGTTTTTT.

The chain is built from TRBV2 and TRBJ2-5; D possibly corresponds to TRBD2 (5 bases). Trimming pared 0 bases from V and 2 bases from J, leaving 10 bases between. Germline V lookup: CDR1 SNHLY, CDR2 FYNNEI. CDR3 length equals 15 residues. The CDR3 DNA sequence: TGTGCCAGCAGTGAAGCGCTTAGCGAACAAGAGACCCAGTACTTC. This codes for CASSEALSEQETQYF.

The chain employs TRBV5-8 and TRBJ2-7, with D possibly matching TRBD1 (5 bases). Germline V gene lookup returns CDR1 SGHTS and CDR2 YDEGEE. The CDR3 consists of 15 residues. Trimming pared 9 bases from V and 2 bases from J, leaving 21 bases between. The CDR3 DNA sequence: TGTGCCACCCACTCGGCCCAGGGTGTGACCTACGAGCAGTACTTC. Protein product: CATHSAQGVTYEQYF.

The chain employs TRBV5-8 and TRBJ1-5; TRBD1 aligns across 7 bases. Unmatched junction bases numbered 10, after V lost 0 bases and J lost 7 bases. CDR3 size: 16 residues. Germline loops: CDR1 SGHTS, CDR2 YDEGEE. CDR3 loop: CASSLAFRGGGQPQHF. The DNA of the CDR3 is TGTGCCAGCAGCTTGGCCTTCCGAGGGGGCGGACAGCCCCAGCATTTT. Filled out from reference TRBV5-8 and TRBJ1-5, the complete variable domain reads EAGVTQSPTHLIKTRGQQATLRCSPISGHTSVYWYQQALGLGLQFLLWYDEGEERNRGNFPPRFSGRQFPNYSSELNVNALELEDSALYLCASSLAFRGGGQPQHFGDGTRLSIL.

This clone was found once. The genes are TRBV7-9 and TRBJ2-7; D possibly corresponds to TRBD1 (7 bases). CDR1 is SEHNR, CDR2 FQNEAQ, per germline (reference sequence). This CDR3 is built from 14 residues. V lost 4 bases to trimming and J lost 0 bases, with 10 bases between them. The CDR3 spells CASSSGGISYEQYF. CDR3 DNA: TGTGCCAGCAGCTCAGGGGGGATCTCCTACGAGCAGTACTTC.

The rearrangement links TRBV28 to TRBJ1-6; D possibly corresponds to TRBD1 (5 bases). The ends were cut back, 10 bases at V and 9 bases at J, with 22 bases in the middle. In germline, CDR1 is MDHEN, CDR2 SYDVKM. This CDR3 contains 15 residues. In DNA, the CDR3 is TGTGCCACCCGACTTGCAGGGTCAAGGGGTTCACCCCTCCACTTT. Its protein is CATRLAGSRGSPLHF.

The chain combines TRBV28 with TRBJ1-1; 7 bases match TRBD1. Losses at the gene ends were 5 bases for V and 1 base for J; bases not matched to a gene: 10. Per germline, CDR1 MDHEN and CDR2 SYDVKM. The CDR3 runs 16 residues. CDR3 DNA sequence: TGTGCCAGCAGTCCACACAGGGGCGCCGCGAACACTGAAGCTTTCTTT. The encoded protein is CASSPHRGAANTEAFF.

The V call is TRBV10-3, the J call TRBJ1-3; tentatively, D is TRBD1 (6 bases). The V gene lost 6 bases and the J gene lost 3 bases, with 12 bases spanning the gap. There are 14 residues in the CDR3. CDR1 and CDR2 (germline): ENHRY, SYGVKD. Here the CDR3 reads CAIRQGSSGNTIYF. CDR3 bases: TGTGCCATCAGACAGGGCTCGAGTGGAAACACCATATATTTT.

The J gene is TRBJ1-3, the V gene TRBV4-3; D remains unclear. The V end was cut by 0 bases, the J end by 0 bases, with 9 bases between. Germline CDR1 LGHNA, CDR2 YSLEER. The CDR3 consists of 16 residues. The CDR3 region has the DNA TGCGCCAGCAGCCAAGATGACCGGAGCTCTGGAAACACCATATATTTT. Amino acids: CASSQDDRSSGNTIYF.

The chain recombines TRBV11-2 with TRBJ2-5, with 7 nucleotides matching TRBD2. CDR3 length: 14 residues. The germline CDR1 and CDR2 sequences are SGHAT and FQNNGV. V shed 3 bases, J shed 4 bases, and the junction held 5 bases outside the gene matches. The CDR3: CASSFPGGSETQYF. The CDR3 nucleotides are TGTGCCAGCAGCTTTCCCGGGGGGTCAGAGACCCAGTACTTC.

The V call is TRBV12-3 or TRBV12-4, the J call TRBJ1-1, with D tentatively TRBD1 (6 bases). The V and J ends lost 10 bases and 1 base respectively, with 13 bases between them. This CDR3 comprises 13 residues. The CDR3 is CATTGYWNTEAFF. CDR3 in DNA: TGTGCCACCACAGGGTATTGGAACACTGAAGCTTTCTTT.

The rearrangement joins TRBV18 to TRBJ1-4, with D possibly TRBD1 on 5 matching bases. The CDR3 covers 18 residues. Germline lookup yields CDR1 KGHSH and CDR2 LQKENI. V gave up 6 bases and J gave up 8 bases, with 28 bases separating them. DNA of the CDR3: TGTGCCAGCTCTCCGGAGGGCAGGGTTAACCCGAAAGGGGAAAAACTGTTTTTT. Amino acids: CASSPEGRVNPKGEKLFF.

In its sample, this clone was seen once. This chain connects TRBV6-6 to TRBJ2-1; no firm D call. The ends were cut back, 5 bases at V and 5 bases at J, with 7 bases in the middle. The germline V gene has CDR1 MNHNY and CDR2 SVGAGI (reference sequence). The CDR3 runs 12 residues. The chain's CDR3 is CASSLRDNEQFF. Here the CDR3 DNA reads TGTGCCAGCAGTCTCCGGGACAATGAGCAGTTCTTC.

The chain joins TRBV4-3 to TRBJ2-7; the D gene is possibly TRBD2 (7 bases). Germline assignment: CDR1 LGHNA and CDR2 YSLEER. The V and J ends lost 0 bases and 3 bases respectively, with 18 bases between them. The CDR3 has 17 residues. This CDR3 is CASSQDRTGGTLYEQYF. In nucleotides, the CDR3 is TGCGCCAGCAGCCAAGATAGAACGGGGGGCACGCTCTACGAGCAGTACTTC.

The chain has TRBV10-3 and TRBJ2-7, with D possibly TRBD2 on 6 matching bases. The CDR3 is 16 residues long. V lost 2 bases, J lost 6 bases, and 20 bases lay in between. CDR1 is ENHRY and CDR2 is SYGVKD in the germline V gene. As DNA, the CDR3 is TGTGCCATCAGTGAGGGGGCGGCGGGGAGGAAGCTCGAGCAGTACTTC. It specifies CAISEGAAGRKLEQYF.

The chain recombines TRBV5-1 with TRBJ1-3, with a weak D call TRBD1 (6 bases). The CDR3 spans 14 residues. V lost 1 base to trimming and J lost 4 bases, with 9 bases between them. The germline V gene has CDR1 SGHRS and CDR2 YFSETQ. The CDR3 coding sequence is TGCGCCAGCAGCTTGACCGGACAGGGAAACACCATATATTTT. Amino acid sequence: CASSLTGQGNTIYF.

The V gene is TRBV6-2 or TRBV6-3, the J gene TRBJ2-7; no clear D gene. The CDR3 sequence is 18 residues long. The ends were cut back, 6 bases at V and 3 bases at J, with 27 bases in the middle. The germline gives CDR1 MNHEY, CDR2 SVGEGT. Written as DNA, the CDR3 is TGTGCCAGCAGCTCAACACCGGAAGCGCCGGCGAATTACTACGAGCAGTACTTC. It codes for CASSSTPEAPANYYEQYF.

This rearrangement joins TRBV29-1 to TRBJ2-2, with 10 bases identical to TRBD2. V shed 4 bases, J shed 4 bases, and the junction held 6 bases outside the gene matches. The V gene's germline CDR1 is SQVTM and CDR2 ANQGSEA. This CDR3 has 15 amino acids. For the CDR3, the DNA is TGCAGCGTTGGGGCTAGCGGGAGTGTCACCGGGGAGCTGTTTTTT. Amino acids: CSVGASGSVTGELFF.

The V gene is TRBV28, the J gene TRBJ1-2, with a possible D match to TRBD1 (6 bases). The CDR3 spans 14 residues. With 6 bases removed from V and 7 bases from J, the gap between germline ends came to 18 bases. Germline V CDR1 and CDR2: MDHEN, SYDVKM. CDR3 sequence reads: CASRPGTLYAGYTF. The DNA of the CDR3 is TGTGCCAGCAGACCCGGGACACTCTACGCTGGCTACACCTTC.

DNA for the CDR3: TGTGCCATCAGTGAGTCGATCGGGGGGGTGAACTACACCTTC. Translating gives CAISESIGGVNYTF. This chain links TRBV10-3 with TRBJ1-2, with D tentatively TRBD1 (5 bases). Looked up from germline, CDR1 is ENHRY and CDR2 is SYGVKD. The CDR3 loop spans 14 amino acids. V was shortened by 0 bases and J by 10 bases, with 15 bases between the two germline ends.

In the case of this clone: Relative to the germline gene, one junction end is altered; a read error may explain this. The chain couples TRBV5-4 to TRBJ2-7, with a possible D match to TRBD2 (5 bases). CDR1 is SGHNT and CDR2 is YYREEE in the germline V gene (reference sequence). The CDR3 runs to 14 residues. The CDR3 region has the DNA TGTGCCAGCAAGGAGGAAGTAAACTCCCACGAGCAGTACTTC. Protein: CASKEEVNSHEQYF.

DNA of the CDR3: TGTGCCAGCAGTTCCCTACTCCGGGAGGGACAGCTTAACACTGAAGCTTTCTTT. Translated, it gives CASSSLLREGQLNTEAFF. This chain joins TRBV27 and TRBJ1-1, with 7 positions matching TRBD1. V trimming: 4 bases; J trimming: 2 bases; junction bases outside the gene matches: 16. This CDR3 is built from 18 residues. Per the germline V gene, CDR1 is MNHEY and CDR2 is SMNVEV (reference sequence).

This clone was detected only once. This chain links TRBV15 with TRBJ1-5; tentatively, D is TRBD1 (6 bases). CDR1 LNHNV and CDR2 YYDKDF come from the germline V gene (reference sequence). CDR3 length: 15 residues. Trimming stripped 7 bases from V and 5 bases from J, with 18 bases between. DNA of the CDR3: TGTGCCACCACCCCCGGGGGGCCCCTACATCAGCCCCAGCATTTT. This translates into CATTPGGPLHQPQHF.

V gene TRBV21-1 combines with J gene TRBJ1-4; TRBD1 reflects the table's D call only, with no check against the DNA. TRBV21-1 is a pseudogene locus. This CDR3 has 14 residues. The DNA of the CDR3 is TGTGCCAACCTATCGACAGTTTACAATGAAAAACTGTTTTTT. This gives the protein CANLSTVYNEKLFF.

The V call is TRBV7-8, the J call TRBJ2-7; the match to TRBD1 covers 8 bases. Germline V gene lookup returns CDR1 SGHVS and CDR2 FQNEAQ. This CDR3 is 14 amino acids long. V was pared by 4 bases and J by 6 bases, with 8 bases of the junction left unmatched. CDR3: CASSSRTGFTEQYF. DNA of the CDR3: TGTGCCAGCAGCTCCCGGACAGGGTTCACCGAGCAGTACTTC.